This T cell receptor (beta chain) was identified during a study of PD-1 blockade in classical Hodgkin lymphoma. Points from the study as a whole: Patients starting nivolumab less than 1 year after ASCT had lower diversity and were excluded from later analyses.

The time point denotes: cycle 4 day 1 (C4D1), after more than five weeks of nivolumab. Relapse after autologous stem cell transplantation occurred in every patient, and brentuximab vedotin exposure varied. Between the trimmed V and J ends, which lost 4 bases and 0 bases, there was a span of 6 bases. The CDR3 length is 13 residues. Germline CDR1 reads MNHEY; CDR2 reads SVGAGI. The repertoire was sequenced with immunoSEQ multiplex PCR; TCRdb's copy has only in-frame clones and lacks some. Of about 47,000 clones listed, 70% to 80% were seen once; the top ten hold 15% to 20%. In regard to this clone: What it binds is unknown.

Here the sequenced sample was peripheral blood mononuclear cells (PBMCs), taken before the fourth cycle of nivolumab. The receptor was isolated from a human donor with classical Hodgkin lymphoma. The rearrangement links TRBV6-5 to TRBJ1-1; D is unresolved. The DNA for the CDR3 is TGTGCCAGCAGTTCGACGGTGAACACTGAAGCTTTCTTT. Encoded protein: CASSSTVNTEAFF.